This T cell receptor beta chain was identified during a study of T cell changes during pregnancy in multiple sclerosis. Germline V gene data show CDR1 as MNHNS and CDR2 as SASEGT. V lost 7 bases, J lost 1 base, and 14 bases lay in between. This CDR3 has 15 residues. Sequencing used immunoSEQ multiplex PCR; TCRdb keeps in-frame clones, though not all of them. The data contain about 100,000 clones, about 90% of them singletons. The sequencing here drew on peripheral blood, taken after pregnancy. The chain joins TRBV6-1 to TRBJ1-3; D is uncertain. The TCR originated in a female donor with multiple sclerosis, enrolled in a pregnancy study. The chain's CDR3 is CASTTTGLSGNTIYF. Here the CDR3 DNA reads TGTGCCAGCACTACCACCGGACTATCTGGAAACACCATATATTTT.